Below, one T cell receptor (beta chain) is given with its context. Antigen: not known. The record originates from a study of cytomegalovirus exposure and HLA in healthy donors. 13 Jbeta primers and 60 Vbeta primers were used for the PCR. Here immunoSEQ multiplex PCR was the method, and the copy in TCRdb shows in-frame clones only, minus some. The sample consists of under 150,000 clones, about 79% of them appearing once. The study, taken as a whole, reports: What TCR beta sequences reportedly achieved was accurate prediction of HLA-A and HLA-B alleles in most subjects. Apart from CMV serostatus, no immune exposure information was available.

V dropped 7 bases and J dropped 12 bases, with 14 bases sitting between them. The CDR3 is 10 residues long. The germline gives CDR1 DFQATT, CDR2 SNEGSKA (reference sequence). The sample consisted of PBMCs. The origin of this receptor is a male donor in good health and CMV-seronegative. The chain recombines TRBV20-1 with TRBJ2-3; D perhaps matches TRBD1 (7 bases). The CDR3 loop reads CSVQGGYQYF. DNA for the CDR3: TGCAGTGTCCAGGGGGGTTATCAGTATTTT.